One and the same sample provided the 9 T cell receptor beta chains below, sequenced in a study of cytomegalovirus exposure and HLA in healthy donors. This PCR relied on a set of 60 Vbeta primers and 13 Jbeta primers. Generated by immunoSEQ multiplex PCR, the TCRdb table keeps only in-frame clones and is missing some. The sample contains under 150,000 clones, around 77% of which appear only once. The sequencing input was PBMCs. The source of these receptors is a woman in her twenties or thirties in good health and CMV-seropositive.

The J gene is TRBJ2-2, the V gene TRBV2, with D possibly TRBD1 on 7 matching bases. The CDR3 runs 18 residues. The V gene lost 3 bases and the J gene lost 6 bases, with 23 bases spanning the gap. The germline V gene encodes CDR1 SNHLY and CDR2 FYNNEI. The DNA for the CDR3 is TGTGCCAGCAGTGATGGAGGGGGCGCATTAATTGTTCCCGGGGAGCTGTTTTTT. Its protein product is CASSDGGGALIVPGELFF.

As DNA, the CDR3 is TGTGCCAGTAGTCCCCGGGACAGGGATACGAGCTCCTACAATGAGCAGTTCTTC. It encodes CASSPRDRDTSSYNEQFF. J is TRBJ2-1 and V is TRBV19, with TRBD1 matching 9 bases. This CDR3 is built from 18 residues. The ends lost 5 bases at V and 0 bases at J; junction bases unmatched: 11. Per the germline V gene, CDR1 is LNHDA and CDR2 is SQIVND (reference sequence).

J is TRBJ2-2 and V is TRBV6-4; TRBD1 aligns across 7 bases. Germline trimming cut 4 bases from V and 2 bases from J; bases unmatched to any gene: 7. This CDR3 spans 16 amino acids. The germline gives CDR1 MRHNA, CDR2 SNTAGT. DNA for the CDR3: TGTGCCAGCAGTGCTCACGGGACAGTCAACACCGGGGAGCTGTTTTTT. Translating it yields CASSAHGTVNTGELFF.

The gene calls are TRBV14 and TRBJ2-5; the match to TRBD2 covers 13 bases. The germline V gene has CDR1 SGHDN and CDR2 FVKESK. V lost 2 bases to trimming and J lost 4 bases; unmatched junction nucleotides: 10. CDR3 length: 18 residues. CDR3 in DNA: TGTGCCAGCAGCCAACGCAACCTCCGACTAGCGGGAGGAGAGACCCAGTACTTC. This codes for CASSQRNLRLAGGETQYF.

The chain joins TRBV2 to TRBJ1-6, with 8 bases matching TRBD1. V trimming: 4 bases; J trimming: 10 bases; junction bases outside the gene matches: 6. This CDR3 spans 14 amino acids. The germline V gene has CDR1 SNHLY and CDR2 FYNNEI. Here the CDR3 reads CASSVGQGESPLHF. CDR3 nucleotide sequence: TGTGCCAGCAGTGTTGGACAGGGTGAATCACCCCTCCACTTT.

The V call is TRBV19, the J call TRBJ2-7; the match to TRBD1 covers 9 bases. J gave up 2 bases and V 4 bases, and 9 bases lay outside the gene matches. The CDR3 spans 16 residues. Germline loops: CDR1 LNHDA, CDR2 SQIVND (reference sequence). This chain's CDR3 is CASSTGQGRMAYEQYF. CDR3 coding DNA: TGTGCCAGTAGTACCGGACAGGGGAGGATGGCCTACGAGCAGTACTTC.

The chain combines TRBV7-2 with TRBJ2-5; 9 bases align to TRBD2. Germline CDR1 SGHTA, CDR2 FQGNSA. The CDR3 consists of 16 residues. Trimming at V came to 3 bases and at J to 5 bases, leaving 10 bases not matched to a gene. The DNA for the CDR3 is TGTGCCAGCAGCTTCGTGGGCGGGGGGGCCGGGGAGACCCAGTACTTC. Translating gives CASSFVGGGAGETQYF.

CDR3 protein: CASRLPGQGAQSYGYTF. CDR3 DNA sequence: TGTGCCAGTAGGCTCCCGGGACAGGGGGCTCAGAGCTATGGCTACACCTTC. V gene TRBV19 combines with J gene TRBJ1-2, with 12 positions matching TRBD1. Germline-derived CDR1 and CDR2 are LNHDA and SQIVND (reference sequence). V lost 6 bases, J lost 4 bases, and 12 bases stayed unmatched. The CDR3 has 17 amino acids.

The chain employs TRBV5-6 and TRBJ1-1; D is uncertain. The germline V gene encodes CDR1 SGHDT and CDR2 YYEEEE. Trimming removed 5 bases from V and 1 base from J, with 6 bases in between. This CDR3 has 12 amino acids. CDR3 protein: CASSSTNTEAFF. The CDR3 nucleotides read TGTGCCAGCAGTAGCACGAACACTGAAGCTTTCTTT.